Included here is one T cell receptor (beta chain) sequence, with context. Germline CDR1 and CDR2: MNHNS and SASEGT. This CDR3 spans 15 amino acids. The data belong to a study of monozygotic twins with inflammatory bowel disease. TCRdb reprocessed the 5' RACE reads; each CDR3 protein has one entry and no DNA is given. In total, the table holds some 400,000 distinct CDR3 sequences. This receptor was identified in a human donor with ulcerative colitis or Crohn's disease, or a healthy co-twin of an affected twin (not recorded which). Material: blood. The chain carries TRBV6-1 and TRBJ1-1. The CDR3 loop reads CASSEVQSPNTEAFF.